This T cell receptor beta chain was identified in a study of T-cell memory formation after mild COVID-19. General study points: Contracting clones localized mainly to CM and EM when CD4+ and mainly to EMRA when CD8+. CD4/CD8 balance characterized clones contracting day 15 to 85, and CD4+ skew characterized later expanders.

TCRdb analysed the 5' RACE reads with MiXCR anew, one entry per CDR3 protein. The sample lists roughly 450,000 distinct CDR3 sequences; approximately 18% were seen once. V lost 4 bases to trimming and J lost 6 bases; unmatched junction nucleotides: 8. The CDR3 is 15 amino acids. The germline gives CDR1 MNHNS, CDR2 SASEGT. The table lists this clonotype with a few counts. Its target is unknown. The sequenced sample consisted of PBMCs or a T cell subset sorted from them (not recorded which). This receptor was obtained from a man aged 18 to 30 who had mild COVID-19 (a few samples of this study predate the infection). Cell type and time point are not known. This chain links TRBV6-1 with TRBJ2-1, with 8 bases aligning to TRBD2. CDR3 in DNA: TGTGCCAGCAGTGGGGCCAGGGGACTAGTCAATGAGCAGTTCTTC. Its translation is CASSGARGLVNEQFF.